This T cell receptor beta chain was profiled in a study of blood T cell repertoires in COVID-19. Overall study context: The origin of the acute and convalescent COVID-19 samples was the United States, Italy and Spain.

The CDR3 extends over 15 amino acids. Germline loops: CDR1 MNHEY, CDR2 SVGAGI. V lost 4 bases and J lost 3, with 13 bases in between. The authors' processing: Amplified reference gene primers provided the basis for estimating nucleated cell counts. Sequencing used immunoSEQ multiplex PCR; TCRdb keeps in-frame clones, though not all of them. V and J calls and clone size are as listed in that table; D and trimming were resolved from the DNA. The sample consists of roughly 150,000 clones, roughly four fifths of them appearing once. The receptor was derived from a man in his fifties or sixties with active or convalescent COVID-19. The chain links TRBV6-5 to TRBJ1-3; tentative D call: TRBD1 (5 bases). Material for sequencing was peripheral blood. The CDR3 protein is CASSSRDSSGNTIYF. CDR3 in DNA: TGTGCCAGCAGTTCACGAGACAGCAGTGGAAACACCATATATTTT.